This TCR beta chain was sequenced for a study of cytomegalovirus exposure and HLA in healthy donors. This clone appeared a single time. A read error is likely, as this CDR3 ends without the conserved phenylalanine or tryptophan. The PCR made use of 60 Vbeta and 13 Jbeta primers. Repertoires were generated with immunoSEQ multiplex PCR, while TCRdb's copy carries only in-frame clones and drops some. This table holds 89,000 or so clones, approximately 72% found once. Germline V CDR1 and CDR2: MNHNS, SASEGT. There are 13 residues in the CDR3. V lost 4 bases, J lost 0 bases, and 4 bases lay in between. The receptor's source is a young man in good health and CMV-seropositive. Sequenced material: PBMCs. This chain uses TRBV6-1 with TRBJ1-5; no firm D call. For the CDR3, the DNA is TGTGCCAGCAGTGTGGGTAGCAATCAGCCCCAGCATGTT. Translated: CASSVGSNQPQHV.